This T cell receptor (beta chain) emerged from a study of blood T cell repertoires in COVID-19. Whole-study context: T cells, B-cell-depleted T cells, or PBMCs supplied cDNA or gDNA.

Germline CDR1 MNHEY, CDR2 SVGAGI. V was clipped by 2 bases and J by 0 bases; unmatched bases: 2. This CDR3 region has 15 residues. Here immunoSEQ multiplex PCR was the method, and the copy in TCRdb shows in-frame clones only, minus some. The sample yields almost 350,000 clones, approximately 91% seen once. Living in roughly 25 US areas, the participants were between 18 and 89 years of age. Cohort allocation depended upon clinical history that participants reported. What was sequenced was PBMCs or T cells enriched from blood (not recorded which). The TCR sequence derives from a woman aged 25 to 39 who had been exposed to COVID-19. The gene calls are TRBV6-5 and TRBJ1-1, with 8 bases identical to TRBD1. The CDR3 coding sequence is TGTGCCAGCAGTTACAGGGGACAGGTGAACACTGAAGCTTTCTTT. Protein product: CASSYRGQVNTEAFF.